One sample yielded the 26 T cell receptor beta chains listed below, sequenced in a study of response to subunit inactivated influenza vaccine. TCRdb processed the RT-PCR reads anew with MiXCR; each CDR3 protein has one entry. The sample comprises 800,000 or so distinct CDR3 sequences, approximately 21% of which are singletons, and more than 8.5% rests with the top ten. Specimen: PBMCs from blood, collected around 5 days after vaccination. The receptors here all came from a man aged 45-65 years who received an inactivated influenza vaccine.

This clonotype occurred a few times. The chain employs TRBV5-1 and TRBJ2-3, with 9 bases matching TRBD1. J gave up 4 bases and V 0 bases, and 9 bases lay outside the gene matches. Looked up from germline, CDR1 is SGHRS and CDR2 is YFSETQ. The CDR3 length is 17 residues. The CDR3 loop reads CASSLEVGGTGPDTQYF. CDR3 nucleotides: TGCGCCAGCAGCTTGGAGGTCGGGGGGACAGGGCCAGATACGCAGTATTTT. The full variable domain, with the rest looked up from reference TRBV5-1 and TRBJ2-3, is KAGVTQTPRYLIKTRGQQVTLSCSPISGHRSVSWYQQTPGQGLQFLFEYFSETQRNKGNFPGRFSGRQFSNSRSEMNVSTLELGDSALYLCASSLEVGGTGPDTQYFGPGTRLTVL.

The chain uses TRBV4-2 and TRBJ2-7, with D hard to call. Germline V gene lookup returns CDR1 LGHNA and CDR2 YNFKEQ. The CDR3 loop spans 14 amino acids. V was clipped by 0 bases and J by 3 bases, with 9 bases between them. The CDR3: CASSQDLGRYEQYF. The DNA for the CDR3 is TGTGCCAGCAGCCAAGACTTGGGTCGCTACGAGCAGTACTTC.

V gene TRBV29-1 combines with J gene TRBJ2-7; 10 bases are shared with TRBD1. The CDR3 is 13 residues long. CDR1 is SQVTM and CDR2 is ANQGSEA in the germline V gene. Trimming cost V 4 bases and J 4 bases; bases outside gene matches: 4. CDR3 bases: TGCAGCGTTGTGGACAGGGGGTTGTACGAGCAGTACTTC. It yields the protein CSVVDRGLYEQYF.

In nucleotides, the CDR3 is TGTGCCAGCAGCTCCTTGCGGGAGGAGTTCTACAATGAGCAGTTCTTC. Protein sequence: CASSSLREEFYNEQFF. The rearrangement joins TRBV11-2 to TRBJ2-1; 8 bases are shared with TRBD2. The CDR3 is 16 amino acids. Trimming took 4 bases from V and 3 from J; bases not matched to a gene: 8. Germline CDR1 reads SGHAT; CDR2 reads FQNNGV. Full variable domain (rest looked up from reference TRBV11-2 and TRBJ2-1): EAGVAQSPRYKIIEKRQSVAFWCNPISGHATLYWYQQILGQGPKLLIQFQNNGVVDDSQLPKDRFSAERLKGVDSTLKIQPAKLEDSAVYLCASSSLREEFYNEQFFGPGTRLTVL.

This clonotype was counted between two and nine times. The rearrangement uses TRBV5-1 and TRBJ2-1; 7 nucleotides match TRBD1. Germline trimming cut 5 bases from V and 4 bases from J; bases unmatched to any gene: 15. In germline, CDR1 is SGHRS, CDR2 YFSETQ. The CDR3 contains 17 residues. Written as DNA, the CDR3 is TGCGCCAGCAGTACACAATTGCGACAGGGCCCTTACAATGAGCAGTTCTTC. Translating it yields CASSTQLRQGPYNEQFF.

The chain joins TRBV20-1 to TRBJ2-1, with 14 nucleotides matching TRBD2. Losses at the gene ends were 6 bases for V and 9 bases for J; bases not matched to a gene: 10. Per the germline V gene, CDR1 is DFQATT and CDR2 is SNEGSKA (reference sequence). The CDR3 has 15 amino acids. CDR3 coding DNA: TGCAGTGCACCGACTAGCGGGAGGGGGTTCTCTGAGCAGTTCTTC. Residues: CSAPTSGRGFSEQFF.

This chain uses TRBV20-1 with TRBJ2-7; no clear D. Looked up from germline, CDR1 is DFQATT and CDR2 is SNEGSKA (reference sequence). This CDR3 spans 12 amino acids. Trimming took off 1 base at V and 6 bases at J, with 10 bases between the two ends. The CDR3 nucleotides read TGCAGTGCTAGAGTGTCTAGAACCGAGCAGTACTTC. Its translation is CSARVSRTEQYF.

This clonotype was picked up many times. The V and J genes are TRBV5-1 and TRBJ2-1, with 12 bases matching TRBD2. The CDR3 extends over 17 amino acids. CDR1 and CDR2 from the germline V gene are SGHRS and YFSETQ. Trimming took 4 bases from V and 0 from J; bases not matched to a gene: 5. In DNA form, the CDR3 reads TGCGCCAGCAGCGTTAAGACTAGCGGGAGCTCCTACAATGAGCAGTTCTTC. Residues: CASSVKTSGSSYNEQFF.

The chain couples TRBV5-1 to TRBJ1-2; TRBD1 matches at 7 bases. CDR1 is SGHRS, CDR2 YFSETQ, per germline. The trim removed 7 bases at V and 5 bases at J, leaving 14 bases unmatched. This CDR3 region has 15 residues. This chain's CDR3 is CASRPVPGQTYGYTF. The CDR3 DNA is TGCGCCAGCCGACCCGTCCCGGGACAGACATATGGCTACACCTTC.

The sample holds a few counts of this clonotype. V usage is TRBV6-2 or TRBV6-3 and J usage is TRBJ2-1; no reliable D call. Between the trimmed V and J ends, which lost 5 bases and 0 bases, there was a span of 11 bases. The CDR3 has 15 amino acids. Germline CDR1 MNHEY, CDR2 SVGEGT. Written as DNA, the CDR3 is TGTGCCAGCAGTCTCCCTACTTTCTCCTACAATGAGCAGTTCTTC. Encoded protein: CASSLPTFSYNEQFF.

This clonotype turned up a few times. The V and J genes are TRBV4-2 and TRBJ1-2; TRBD1 might be the D (5 bases). The CDR3 is 18 amino acids. Looked up from germline, CDR1 is LGHNA and CDR2 is YNFKEQ. Trimming took 1 base from V and 3 from J, leaving 21 bases between them. This CDR3 reads CASSQVRVEAGPDYGYTF. CDR3 bases: TGTGCCAGCAGCCAAGTAAGGGTCGAAGCAGGGCCGGACTATGGCTACACCTTC.

A few counts support this clonotype. This chain connects TRBV6-1 to TRBJ2-1; weak D call: TRBD2 (7 bases). The CDR3 totals 14 residues. Germline CDR1 MNHNS, CDR2 SASEGT. Trimming pared 7 bases from V and 9 bases from J, leaving 19 bases between. The CDR3 sequence is CASTPELGGAEQFF. The CDR3 DNA is TGTGCCAGCACCCCTGAACTAGGGGGGGCTGAGCAGTTCTTC.

V is TRBV9 and J is TRBJ2-2; possible D gene TRBD1, 5 bases. This CDR3 has 17 residues. Trimming stripped 4 bases from V and 0 bases from J, with 16 bases between. Germline V gives CDR1 SGDLS, CDR2 YYNGEE. The CDR3 loop is CASSTPPTVANTGELFF. As DNA, the CDR3 is TGTGCCAGCAGCACCCCCCCGACAGTTGCGAACACCGGGGAGCTGTTTTTT.

This clonotype was counted a few times. The CDR3, as DNA: TGTGCCACCAGTGATTTGCAAGTGCTAGCGGGGGGGACTTCCTACAATGAGCAGTTCTTC. Translating it yields CATSDLQVLAGGTSYNEQFF. This sequence joins TRBV24-1 and TRBJ2-1; 12 bases map to TRBD2. Germline V gene data show CDR1 as KGHDR and CDR2 as SFDVKD. The CDR3 has 20 amino acids. With 0 bases clipped from V and 1 base from J, the junction kept 9 bases outside the gene matches.

V and J are TRBV27 and TRBJ2-1; 8 nucleotides line up with TRBD2. CDR3 length equals 14 residues. V was pared by 6 bases and J by 3 bases, with 4 bases of the junction left unmatched. The germline V gene encodes CDR1 MNHEY and CDR2 SMNVEV (reference sequence). DNA for the CDR3: TGTGCCAGCAGACCGACTAGCGTCTACAATGAGCAGTTCTTC. Translation gives CASRPTSVYNEQFF.

This clonotype was found a few times. The chain combines TRBV12-3 or TRBV12-4 with TRBJ1-1; D not resolved. Trimming stripped 4 bases from V and 4 bases from J, with 16 bases between. The CDR3 is 15 amino acids. DNA of the CDR3: TGTGCCAGCAGTTCGGACCCGTCGGGCTTCACTGAAGCTTTCTTT. Residues: CASSSDPSGFTEAFF.

The chain links TRBV6-6 to TRBJ2-1; no clear D. The ends were cut back, 6 bases at V and 7 bases at J, with 10 bases in the middle. The germline V gene has CDR1 MNHNY and CDR2 SVGAGI (reference sequence). The CDR3 length is 12 residues. CDR3 nucleotides: TGTGCCAGCAGAGTACCCCTAAATGAGCAGTTCTTC. Amino acids: CASRVPLNEQFF.

Ten or more counts support this clonotype. This chain connects TRBV10-2 to TRBJ2-5; D call uncertain. Germline V CDR1 and CDR2: WSHSY, SAAADI. The ends were cut back, 0 bases at V and 5 bases at J, with 4 bases in the middle. This CDR3 is 12 amino acids long. The CDR3: CASSESGETQYF. The DNA for the CDR3 is TGCGCCAGCAGTGAGTCGGGGGAGACCCAGTACTTC.

The chain has TRBV5-1 and TRBJ2-7; possible D gene TRBD1, 6 bases. The germline gives CDR1 SGHRS, CDR2 YFSETQ. There are 13 residues in the CDR3. V was clipped by 5 bases and J by 4 bases, with 13 bases between them. CDR3 DNA: TGCGCCAGCAGTTCGGGGACAAATTACGAGCAGTACTTC. Encoded protein: CASSSGTNYEQYF.

The rearrangement uses TRBV2 and TRBJ2-5; D not resolved. The germline gives CDR1 SNHLY, CDR2 FYNNEI. The CDR3 contains 13 residues. V lost 2 bases and J 7 bases, leaving 11 bases between the germline ends. CDR3 in amino acids: CASSEWRRRTQYF. The CDR3 nucleotides are TGTGCCAGCAGTGAATGGCGGCGGCGGACCCAGTACTTC.

The DNA of the CDR3 is TGCGCCAGCAGCGGTTTGTCAGGCGGGGGAGAGACCCAGTACTTC. Encoded protein: CASSGLSGGGETQYF. This rearrangement joins TRBV5-1 to TRBJ2-5; 7 bases align to TRBD2. The ends lost 4 bases at V and 4 bases at J; junction bases unmatched: 10. The CDR3 contains 15 residues. Germline V CDR1 and CDR2: SGHRS, YFSETQ.

The rearrangement links TRBV5-7 to TRBJ2-7; D ambiguous. TRBV5-7 carries the ORF label, with uncertain function. Trimming removed 4 bases at V and 6 bases at J, with 8 bases between. This CDR3 comprises 11 residues. CDR3 coding DNA: TGTGCCAGCAGCGTCGAAGTCGAGCAGTACTTC. Translating it yields CASSVEVEQYF.

V gene TRBV20-1 combines with J gene TRBJ2-7; a weak D match, TRBD2 (5 bases). V was shortened by 4 bases and J by 0 bases, with 16 bases between the two germline ends. The CDR3 length is 15 residues. CDR1 is DFQATT, CDR2 SNEGSKA, per germline (reference sequence). Here the CDR3 reads CSAIDYQTSSYEQYF. The DNA for the CDR3 is TGCAGTGCTATCGACTACCAGACAAGCTCCTACGAGCAGTACTTC.

About this clonotype: Since a much larger clone is just one base distant, this may be a read error. The CDR3 end shows no conserved phenylalanine or tryptophan, and so a read error is likely. The chain couples TRBV12-3 or TRBV12-4 to TRBJ1-3; perhaps TRBD1 as D (5 bases). CDR3 length: 13 amino acids. With 2 bases removed from V and 3 bases from J, the gap between germline ends came to 5 bases. The CDR3 is CASSLQGGNTIYV. The CDR3, as DNA: TGTGCCAGCAGTTTACAGGGTGGAAACACCATATATGTT.

The gene calls are TRBV29-1 and TRBJ1-5; D possibly corresponds to TRBD1 (6 bases). V was trimmed by 4 bases and J by 5 bases, leaving 9 bases between them. Looked up from germline, CDR1 is SQVTM and CDR2 is ANQGSEA. This CDR3 is 12 amino acids long. In nucleotides, the CDR3 is TGCAGCGTTGGGGCAGGGGATCAGCCCCAGCATTTT. Protein product: CSVGAGDQPQHF.

V and J are TRBV6-1 and TRBJ2-5; the D call may be TRBD1 or TRBD2 (6 bases each). The CDR3 covers 16 residues. Germline CDR1 reads MNHNS; CDR2 reads SASEGT. Trimming took off 6 bases at V and 5 bases at J, with 22 bases between the two ends. The CDR3: CASRAMGGRAWETQYF. DNA of the CDR3: TGTGCCAGCAGGGCAATGGGGGGCCGGGCCTGGGAGACCCAGTACTTC.